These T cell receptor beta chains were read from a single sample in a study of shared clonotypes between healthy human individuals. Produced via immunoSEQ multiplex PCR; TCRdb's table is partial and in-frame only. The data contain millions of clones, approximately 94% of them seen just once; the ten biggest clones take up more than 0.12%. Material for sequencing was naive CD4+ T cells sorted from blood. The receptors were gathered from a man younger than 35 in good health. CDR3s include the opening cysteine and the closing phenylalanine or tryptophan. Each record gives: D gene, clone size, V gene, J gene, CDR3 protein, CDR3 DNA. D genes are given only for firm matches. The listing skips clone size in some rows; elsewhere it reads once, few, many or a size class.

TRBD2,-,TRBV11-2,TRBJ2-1,CASSQGLAGAPSYNEQFF,TGTGCCAGCAGCCAGGGACTAGCGGGAGCTCCCTCCTACAATGAGCAGTTCTTC
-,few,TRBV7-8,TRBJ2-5,CASSLGTAQETQYF,TGTGCCAGCAGCTTAGGGACTGCTCAAGAGACCCAGTACTTC
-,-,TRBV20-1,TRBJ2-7,CSADRSYEQYF,TGCAGTGCGGACCGTTCCTACGAGCAGTACTTC
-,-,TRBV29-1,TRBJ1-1,CSVVGTATEAFF,TGCAGCGTTGTCGGGACGGCAACTGAAGCTTTCTTT
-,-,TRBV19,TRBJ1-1,CASSPLQGFEAFF,TGTGCCAGTAGCCCACTACAGGGTTTTGAAGCTTTCTTT
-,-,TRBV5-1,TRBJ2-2,CASSLAAGANTGELFF,TGCGCCAGCAGCTTGGCCGCAGGGGCGAACACCGGGGAGCTGTTTTTT
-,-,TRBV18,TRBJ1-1,CASSPQEGNSAEAFF,TGTGCCAGCTCACCACAGGAAGGGAATAGCGCTGAAGCTTTCTTT
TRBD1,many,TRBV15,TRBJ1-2,CATGLDRADGYTF,TGTGCCACAGGGTTGGACAGGGCAGATGGCTACACCTTC
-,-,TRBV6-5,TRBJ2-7,CASSIQTLQGHKQYF,TGTGCCAGCAGCATACAGACTCTCCAGGGACACAAACAGTACTTC
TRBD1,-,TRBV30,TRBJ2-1,CAWSVTGGGGQFF,TGTGCCTGGAGTGTAACAGGGGGCGGAGGGCAGTTCTTC
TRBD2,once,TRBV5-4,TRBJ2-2,CASSLGSGGAGELFF,TGTGCCAGCAGCTTAGGTAGCGGGGGGGCCGGGGAGCTGTTTTTT
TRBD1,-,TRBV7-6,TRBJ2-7,CASSLGQGRYEQYF,TGTGCCAGCAGCTTGGGACAGGGGCGCTACGAGCAGTACTTC
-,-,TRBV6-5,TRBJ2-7,CASSYGRLAGFDEQYF,TGTGCCAGCAGTTACGGTCGGTTGGCTGGGTTTGACGAGCAGTACTTC
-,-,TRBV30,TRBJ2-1,CAWGRLENEQFF,TGTGCCTGGGGCAGACTTGAGAATGAGCAGTTCTTC
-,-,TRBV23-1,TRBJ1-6,CASSRNRSSYNSPLHF,TGCGCCAGCAGTCGTAACCGGAGCTCCTATAATTCACCCCTCCACTTT
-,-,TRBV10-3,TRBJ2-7,CAISDLAVSYEQYF,TGTGCCATCAGTGATTTAGCGGTTTCCTACGAGCAGTACTTC
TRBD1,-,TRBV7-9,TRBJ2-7,CASSNGQGPSYEQYF,TGTGCCAGCAGCAACGGACAGGGACCCTCCTACGAGCAGTACTTC
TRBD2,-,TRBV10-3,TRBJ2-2,CAISESLAGESGELFF,TGTGCCATCAGTGAATCGCTAGCGGGAGAAAGCGGGGAGCTGTTTTTT
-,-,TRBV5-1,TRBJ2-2,CASSVLSGSGTGELFF,TGCGCCAGCAGCGTACTTTCAGGGTCGGGTACCGGGGAGCTGTTTTTT
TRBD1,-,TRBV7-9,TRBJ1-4,CASSLGWDRGFATNEKLFF,TGTGCCAGCAGCTTAGGCTGGGACAGGGGGTTTGCAACTAATGAAAAACTGTTTTTT
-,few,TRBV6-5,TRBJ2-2,CASSRLVKDGELFF,TGTGCCAGCAGCCGCCTAGTGAAGGACGGGGAGCTGTTTTTT
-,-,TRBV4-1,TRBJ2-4,CASSQGYQAGLKNIQYF,TGCGCCAGCAGCCAAGGGTATCAAGCGGGCCTTAAAAACATTCAGTACTTC
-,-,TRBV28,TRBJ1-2,CASSVTNYGYTF,TGTGCCAGCAGTGTTACTAACTATGGCTACACCTTC
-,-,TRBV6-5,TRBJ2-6,CASSYGGSGANVLTF,TGTGCCAGCAGTTACGGGGGGTCCGGGGCCAACGTCCTGACTTTC
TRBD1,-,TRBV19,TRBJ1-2,CASRRPGTGSIYGYTF,TGTGCCAGTAGGAGGCCCGGGACAGGGAGCATCTATGGCTACACCTTC
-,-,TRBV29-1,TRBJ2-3,CSVGIRRTSTDTQYF,TGCAGCGTGGGTATACGGAGGACTAGCACAGATACGCAGTATTTT
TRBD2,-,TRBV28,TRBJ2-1,CASSKTSGGHYNEQFF,TGTGCCAGCAGTAAGACTAGCGGGGGACACTACAATGAGCAGTTCTTC
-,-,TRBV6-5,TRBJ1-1,CASRSSGGNTEAFF,TGTGCCAGCAGGTCATCGGGGGGGAACACTGAAGCTTTCTTT
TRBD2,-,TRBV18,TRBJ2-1,CASSTGTSGYNEQFF,TGTGCCAGCTCAACCGGGACTAGCGGGTACAATGAGCAGTTCTTC
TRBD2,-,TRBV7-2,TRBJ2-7,CASSPSSGPYEQYF,TGTGCCAGCAGCCCATCTAGCGGACCCTACGAGCAGTACTTC
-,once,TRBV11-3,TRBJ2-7,CASSLMGGGEQYF,TGTGCCAGCAGCTTAATGGGTGGGGGAGAGCAGTACTTC
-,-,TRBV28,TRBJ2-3,CASSSPSEDTQYF,TGTGCCAGCAGCTCACCTAGCGAGGATACGCAGTATTTT
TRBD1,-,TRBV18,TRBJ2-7,CASKGALYEQYF,TGTGCCAGCAAGGGGGCTCTCTACGAGCAGTACTTC
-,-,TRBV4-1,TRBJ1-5,CASSQERDYGPQHF,TGCGCCAGCAGCCAAGAGCGGGACTACGGGCCCCAGCATTTT
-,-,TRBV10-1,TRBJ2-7,CASSVADGYEQYF,TGCGCCAGCAGTGTAGCCGACGGCTACGAGCAGTACTTC
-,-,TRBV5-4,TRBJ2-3,CASSLAIVASTDTQYF,TGTGCCAGCAGCTTGGCCATAGTAGCTAGCACAGATACGCAGTATTTT
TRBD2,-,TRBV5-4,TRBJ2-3,CASSSSRGRTTDTQYF,TGTGCCAGCAGCTCGTCTCGCGGGAGGACCACAGATACGCAGTATTTT
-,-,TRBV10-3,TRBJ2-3,CAISGGIPSSTDTQYF,TGTGCCATCAGCGGGGGCATACCCTCTAGCACAGATACGCAGTATTTT
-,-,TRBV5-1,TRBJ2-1,CASSLVAVGSGNEQFF,TGCGCCAGCAGCTTGGTGGCCGTCGGGAGTGGCAATGAGCAGTTCTTC
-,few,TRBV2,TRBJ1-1,CASSVRGLSTEAFF,TGTGCCAGCAGTGTTCGGGGTCTTTCAACCGAAGCTTTCTTT